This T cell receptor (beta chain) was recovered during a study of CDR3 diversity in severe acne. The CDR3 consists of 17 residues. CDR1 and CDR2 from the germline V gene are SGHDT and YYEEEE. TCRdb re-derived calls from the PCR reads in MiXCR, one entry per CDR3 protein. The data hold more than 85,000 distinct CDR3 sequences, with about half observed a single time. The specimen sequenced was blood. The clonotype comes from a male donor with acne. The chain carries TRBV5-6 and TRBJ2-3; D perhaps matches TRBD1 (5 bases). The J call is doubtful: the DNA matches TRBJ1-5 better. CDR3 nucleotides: TGTGCCAGCAGCTTGGGCGTTGGCGGGGACCTCACAGATACGCAGCATTTT. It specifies CASSLGVGGDLTDTQHF.